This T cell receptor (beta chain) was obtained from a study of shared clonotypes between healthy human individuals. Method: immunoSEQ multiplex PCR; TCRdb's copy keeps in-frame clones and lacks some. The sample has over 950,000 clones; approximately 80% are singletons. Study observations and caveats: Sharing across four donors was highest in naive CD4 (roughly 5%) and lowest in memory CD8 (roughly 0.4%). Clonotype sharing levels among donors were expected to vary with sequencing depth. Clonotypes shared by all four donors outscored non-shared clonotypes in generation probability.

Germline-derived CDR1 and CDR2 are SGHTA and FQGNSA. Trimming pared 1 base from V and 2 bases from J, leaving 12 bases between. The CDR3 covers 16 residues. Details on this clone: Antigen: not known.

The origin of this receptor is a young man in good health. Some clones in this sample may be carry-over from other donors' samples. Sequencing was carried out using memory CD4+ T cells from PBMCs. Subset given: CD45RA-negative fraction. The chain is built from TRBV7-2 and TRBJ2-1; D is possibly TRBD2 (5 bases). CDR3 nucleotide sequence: TGTGCCAGCAGCTTAGAGCGGTCTCTCCCCTACAATGAGCAGTTCTTC. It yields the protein CASSLERSLPYNEQFF.